These 25 T cell receptor beta chains were all obtained from the same sample, sequenced in a study of beta chain features in type 1 diabetes. Expressed TCRB transcripts got sequenced, as all isolated RNA was reverse transcribed. TCRdb's table, derived via immunoSEQ multiplex PCR, lists solely in-frame clones and lacks some. This sample has around 340,000 clones, with about 18% found just once. Sequenced input: naive CD4+ T cells from blood. The receptors stem from a woman aged 18-35 years in good health.

Only a few counts were recorded for this clone. The genes are TRBV6-5 and TRBJ1-2; 8 bases are a match to TRBD1. Germline V gene data show CDR1 as MNHEY and CDR2 as SVGAGI. The V segment lost 6 bases and the J segment 7 bases; nucleotides outside the gene matches: 1. The CDR3 has 11 amino acids. DNA for the CDR3: TGTGCCAGCAGGGACAGGGTTGGCTACACCTTC. This sequence encodes CASRDRVGYTF.

This clone occurred a few times. The chain carries TRBV2 and TRBJ2-5; unclear D gene. Trimming took off 4 bases at V and 2 bases at J, with 8 bases between the two ends. Looked up from germline, CDR1 is SNHLY and CDR2 is FYNNEI. This CDR3 contains 13 residues. The CDR3 protein is CASSVSRQETQYF. CDR3 coding DNA: TGTGCCAGCAGTGTGAGTAGACAAGAGACCCAGTACTTC.

The chain has TRBV29-1 and TRBJ2-5; D is ambiguous. The CDR3 length is 13 residues. V was shortened by 4 bases and J by 1 base, with 10 bases between the two germline ends. In germline, CDR1 is SQVTM, CDR2 ANQGSEA. CDR3 loop: CSVVKRSQETQYF. In DNA, the CDR3 is TGCAGCGTTGTAAAGCGATCCCAAGAGACCCAGTACTTC.

In its sample, this clone was seen a few times. The V call is TRBV4-1, the J call TRBJ1-2; D uncertain. The CDR3 spans 15 residues. Trimming removed 1 base from V and 2 bases from J, with 11 bases in between. Germline-derived CDR1 and CDR2 are MGHRA and YSYEKL. CDR3 sequence (DNA): TGCGCCAGCAGCCAAGCGAGGCAGACGAACTATGGCTACACCTTC. This sequence encodes CASSQARQTNYGYTF.

There are a few counts of this clone. The chain carries TRBV11-2 and TRBJ1-2; D perhaps matches TRBD1 (5 bases). The CDR3 totals 12 residues. V lost 5 bases and J 8 bases, leaving 12 bases between the germline ends. The germline CDR1 and CDR2 sequences are SGHAT and FQNNGV. The chain's CDR3 is CASSLEGLGYTF. The CDR3 DNA follows: TGTGCCAGCAGCCTGGAGGGGCTCGGCTACACCTTC.

The chain recombines TRBV7-2 with TRBJ2-1; no firm D call. The CDR3 spans 11 residues. The V end lost 6 bases, the J end lost 9 bases, and 9 bases lay between the germline ends. Per germline, CDR1 SGHTA and CDR2 FQGNSA. The CDR3 region is CASSRLSEQFF. The CDR3 coding sequence is TGTGCCAGCAGTCGACTTTCTGAGCAGTTCTTC. Looking up the rest from reference TRBV7-2 and TRBJ2-1 gives the full variable domain: GAGVSQSPSNKVTEKGKDVELRCDPISGHTALYWYRQSLGQGLEFLIYFQGNSAPDKSGLPSDRFSAERTGGSVSTLTIQRTQQEDSAVYLCASSRLSEQFFGPGTRLTVL.

This clone has just one count. This sequence joins TRBV11-3 and TRBJ2-7; D possibly corresponds to TRBD2 (5 bases). V was shortened by 3 bases and J by 6 bases, with 12 bases between the two germline ends. The CDR3 runs 13 residues. Germline V lookup: CDR1 SGHNT, CDR2 YENEEA. CDR3 sequence reads: CASSFGERREQYF. In nucleotides, the CDR3 is TGTGCCAGCAGCTTTGGAGAGCGGCGCGAGCAGTACTTC.

This clone was found a few times. An end of the junction does not agree with germline; a read error may underlie this. This chain joins TRBV2 and TRBJ1-6; the D is unclear. The germline V gene has CDR1 SNHLY and CDR2 FYNNEI. This CDR3 is built from 11 residues. The CDR3 here is CASRTETWKSF. The DNA of the CDR3 is TGTGCCAGCAGAACAGAAACCTGGAAAAGCTTT.

A few counts support this clone. The rearrangement joins TRBV19 to TRBJ2-1, with TRBD2 matching 10 bases. Germline lookup yields CDR1 LNHDA and CDR2 SQIVND (reference sequence). V trimming: 7 bases; J trimming: 7 bases; junction bases outside the gene matches: 16. CDR3 size: 17 residues. The CDR3 DNA reads as TGTGCCAGTACCCCGTTCAGCGGGAGGGCCTCGGGGAATGAGCAGTTCTTC. Protein product: CASTPFSGRASGNEQFF.

This clone was seen only a few times. The chain couples TRBV25-1 to TRBJ2-1; TRBD2 is a possible D gene (6 bases). Trimming pared 3 bases from V and 0 bases from J, leaving 9 bases between. CDR3 length equals 15 residues. The germline V gene encodes CDR1 MGHDK and CDR2 SYGVNS. The CDR3 nucleotides read TGTGCCAGCAGTGAGCCCGGGAGCTCCTACAATGAGCAGTTCTTC. Encoded protein: CASSEPGSSYNEQFF.

The chain couples TRBV2 to TRBJ1-5; TRBD1 agrees at 7 bases. The CDR3 totals 14 residues. CDR1 and CDR2 from the germline V gene are SNHLY and FYNNEI. The ends lost 4 bases at V and 3 bases at J; junction bases unmatched: 3. The CDR3 protein is CASSGGQFNQPQHF. The CDR3 nucleotides are TGTGCCAGCAGTGGGGGACAGTTCAATCAGCCCCAGCATTTT.

CDR3 protein: CSVEGTGTTEAFF. CDR3 nucleotide sequence: TGCAGCGTTGAAGGGACAGGGACCACTGAAGCTTTCTTT. V gene TRBV29-1 combines with J gene TRBJ1-1, with TRBD1 matching over 8 bases. CDR1 is SQVTM and CDR2 is ANQGSEA in the germline V gene. Germline trimming cut 1 base from V and 4 bases from J; bases unmatched to any gene: 2. The CDR3 extends over 13 amino acids.

The rearrangement uses TRBV30 and TRBJ2-1; 11 bases map to TRBD2. The length of the CDR3 is 14 residues. V trimming: 7 bases; J trimming: 3 bases; junction bases outside the gene matches: 5. The germline V gene encodes CDR1 GTSNPN and CDR2 SVGIG (reference sequence). CDR3 sequence reads: CAFLLAGGYNEQFF. The CDR3 bases are TGTGCCTTCCTCCTAGCGGGGGGCTACAATGAGCAGTTCTTC.

The genes are TRBV30 and TRBJ1-1; D might be TRBD1 (6 bases). Trimming shortened V by 2 bases and J by 9 bases, and 16 bases separated the two germline ends. Germline loops: CDR1 GTSNPN, CDR2 SVGIG (reference sequence). The CDR3 covers 13 residues. The CDR3 is CAWSSTMGHKAFF. Written as DNA, the CDR3 is TGTGCCTGGAGTAGTACAATGGGACACAAAGCTTTCTTT.

To note about this clone: At the DNA level, this CDR3 is encoded by other sequences in the same sample as well. The rearrangement links TRBV7-9 to TRBJ2-3; weak D call: TRBD1 (5 bases). Germline values: CDR1 SEHNR, CDR2 FQNEAQ (reference sequence). The CDR3 is 13 amino acids. Trimming removed 3 bases at V and 3 bases at J, with 7 bases between. CDR3 sequence (DNA): TGTGCCAGCAGCTTTCCAGGGACAGATACGCAGTATTTT. Translated, it gives CASSFPGTDTQYF.

This clone was seen only a few times. The chain links TRBV5-1 to TRBJ2-5, with 13 bases matching TRBD2. The CDR3 is made up of 17 amino acids. With V trimmed by 2 bases and J by 4 bases, 8 bases remained unmatched. Germline V gene lookup returns CDR1 SGHRS and CDR2 YFSETQ. The CDR3 is CASSFVGLAGAGETQYF. CDR3 in DNA: TGCGCCAGCAGCTTCGTTGGACTAGCGGGAGCGGGAGAGACCCAGTACTTC.

This clone was seen more than once but under ten times. This chain connects TRBV6-1 to TRBJ1-1; possibly TRBD1 for D (5 bases). Germline loops: CDR1 MNHNS, CDR2 SASEGT. The V end lost 7 bases, the J end lost 7 bases, and 16 bases lay between the germline ends. The CDR3 covers 13 residues. The CDR3 sequence: CASIGRDSYEAFF. CDR3 coding DNA: TGTGCCAGCATCGGACGGGACTCCTATGAAGCTTTCTTT.

This clone was seen a handful of times. The chain uses TRBV7-2 and TRBJ1-5; no reliable D call. The CDR3 runs 16 residues. Germline V gene sequence: CDR1 SGHTA, CDR2 FQGNSA. V gave up 2 bases and J gave up 0 bases, with 11 bases separating them. The CDR3 region has the DNA TGTGCCAGCAGCTTAATTGGAGCTAATAGCAATCAGCCCCAGCATTTT. Protein product: CASSLIGANSNQPQHF. Variable domain in full (rest from reference TRBV7-2 and TRBJ1-5): GAGVSQSPSNKVTEKGKDVELRCDPISGHTALYWYRQSLGQGLEFLIYFQGNSAPDKSGLPSDRFSAERTGGSVSTLTIQRTQQEDSAVYLCASSLIGANSNQPQHFGDGTRLSIL.

As to this clone: Other DNA sequences within the sample encode an identical CDR3. The chain combines TRBV5-1 with TRBJ1-1; the D gene is possibly TRBD1 (5 bases). The V end was cut by 2 bases, the J end by 2 bases, with 7 bases between. Germline CDR1 reads SGHRS; CDR2 reads YFSETQ. The CDR3 totals 13 residues. The CDR3 coding sequence is TGCGCCAGCAGCTTTGACAGAAACACTGAAGCTTTCTTT. Encoded protein: CASSFDRNTEAFF. The full variable domain, in which reference TRBV5-1 and TRBJ1-1 provide the parts outside the CDR3, is KAGVTQTPRYLIKTRGQQVTLSCSPISGHRSVSWYQQTPGQGLQFLFEYFSETQRNKGNFPGRFSGRQFSNSRSEMNVSTLELGDSALYLCASSFDRNTEAFFGQGTRLTVV.

In its sample, this clone was seen a few times. The chain joins TRBV19 to TRBJ2-1; 7 nucleotides align to TRBD2. V trimming: 7 bases; J trimming: 0 bases; junction bases outside the gene matches: 6. This CDR3 has 15 amino acids. Germline values: CDR1 LNHDA, CDR2 SQIVND (reference sequence). CDR3 protein: CASTREPDSYNEQFF. Here the CDR3 DNA reads TGTGCCAGTACGCGGGAGCCAGACTCCTACAATGAGCAGTTCTTC.

This clone occurred a few times. The chain recombines TRBV2 with TRBJ2-1; D possibly corresponds to TRBD2 (6 bases). V was pared by 6 bases and J by 7 bases, with 13 bases between. The germline V gene encodes CDR1 SNHLY and CDR2 FYNNEI. The CDR3 totals 13 residues. CDR3 sequence (DNA): TGTGCCAGCAGGGGAAGGGCGGGGAATGAGCAGTTCTTC. The encoded protein is CASRGRAGNEQFF.

The chain links TRBV29-1 to TRBJ2-3; TRBD2 is a possible D gene (6 bases). Germline assignment: CDR1 SQVTM and CDR2 ANQGSEA. Between the trimmed V and J ends, which lost 4 bases and 1 base, there was a span of 12 bases. The CDR3 spans 14 residues. The CDR3 sequence is CSVVVAGRTDTQYF. The CDR3 nucleotides are TGCAGCGTTGTGGTTGCGGGACGCACAGATACGCAGTATTTT.

This clone came up a few times. This rearrangement joins TRBV6-6 to TRBJ1-3; D perhaps matches TRBD1 (6 bases). Germline V gene lookup returns CDR1 MNHNY and CDR2 SVGAGI (reference sequence). The CDR3 runs to 14 residues. Trimming pared 2 bases from V and 2 bases from J, leaving 7 bases between. Here the CDR3 DNA reads TGTGCCAGCAGTTACGGGGGCACTGGAAACACCATATATTTT. Translating it yields CASSYGGTGNTIYF.

The chain uses TRBV9 and TRBJ1-2, with D tentatively TRBD1 (6 bases). The V and J ends lost 3 bases and 8 bases respectively, with 17 bases between them. This CDR3 has 14 amino acids. Germline loops: CDR1 SGDLS, CDR2 YYNGEE. DNA for the CDR3: TGTGCCAGCAGCGCGGGAGGCAGGGGTGCCGGCTACACCTTC. It translates to CASSAGGRGAGYTF.

This clone was observed a few times. This chain uses TRBV20-1 with TRBJ2-3; TRBD2 might be the D (5 bases). Trimming pared 2 bases from V and 6 bases from J, leaving 6 bases between. The length of the CDR3 is 11 residues. Germline V gene data show CDR1 as DFQATT and CDR2 as SNEGSKA (reference sequence). DNA of the CDR3: TGCAGTGCTAGATGGGAGGATACGCAGTATTTT. Its translation is CSARWEDTQYF.